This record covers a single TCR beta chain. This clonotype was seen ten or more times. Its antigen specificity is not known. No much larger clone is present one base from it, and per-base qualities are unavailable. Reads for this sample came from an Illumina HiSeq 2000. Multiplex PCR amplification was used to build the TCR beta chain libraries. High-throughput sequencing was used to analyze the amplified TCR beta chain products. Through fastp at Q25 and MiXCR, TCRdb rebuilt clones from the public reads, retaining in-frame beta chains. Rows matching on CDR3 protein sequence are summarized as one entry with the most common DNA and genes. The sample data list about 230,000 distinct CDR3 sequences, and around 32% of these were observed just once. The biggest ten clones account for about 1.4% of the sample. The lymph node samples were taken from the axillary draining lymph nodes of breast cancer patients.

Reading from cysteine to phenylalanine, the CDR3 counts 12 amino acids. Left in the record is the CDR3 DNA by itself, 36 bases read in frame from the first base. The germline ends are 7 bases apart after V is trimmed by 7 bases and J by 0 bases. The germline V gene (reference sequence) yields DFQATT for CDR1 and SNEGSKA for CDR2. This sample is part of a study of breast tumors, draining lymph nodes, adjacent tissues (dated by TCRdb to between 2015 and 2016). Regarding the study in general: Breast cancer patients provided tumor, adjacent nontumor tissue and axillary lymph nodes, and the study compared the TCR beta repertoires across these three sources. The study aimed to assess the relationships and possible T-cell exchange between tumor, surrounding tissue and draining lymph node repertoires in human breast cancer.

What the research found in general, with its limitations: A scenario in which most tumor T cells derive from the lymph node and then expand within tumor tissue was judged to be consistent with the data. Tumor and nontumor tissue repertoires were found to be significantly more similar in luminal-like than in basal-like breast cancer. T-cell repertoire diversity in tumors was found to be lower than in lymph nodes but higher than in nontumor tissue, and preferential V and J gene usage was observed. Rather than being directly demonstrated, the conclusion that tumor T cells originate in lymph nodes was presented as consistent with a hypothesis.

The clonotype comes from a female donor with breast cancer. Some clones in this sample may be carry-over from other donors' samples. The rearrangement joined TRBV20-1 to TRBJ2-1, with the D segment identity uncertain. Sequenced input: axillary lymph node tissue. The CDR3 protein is CSGGYSYNEQFF. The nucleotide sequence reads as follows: TGCAGTGGAGGTTACTCCTACAATGAGCAGTTCTTC.